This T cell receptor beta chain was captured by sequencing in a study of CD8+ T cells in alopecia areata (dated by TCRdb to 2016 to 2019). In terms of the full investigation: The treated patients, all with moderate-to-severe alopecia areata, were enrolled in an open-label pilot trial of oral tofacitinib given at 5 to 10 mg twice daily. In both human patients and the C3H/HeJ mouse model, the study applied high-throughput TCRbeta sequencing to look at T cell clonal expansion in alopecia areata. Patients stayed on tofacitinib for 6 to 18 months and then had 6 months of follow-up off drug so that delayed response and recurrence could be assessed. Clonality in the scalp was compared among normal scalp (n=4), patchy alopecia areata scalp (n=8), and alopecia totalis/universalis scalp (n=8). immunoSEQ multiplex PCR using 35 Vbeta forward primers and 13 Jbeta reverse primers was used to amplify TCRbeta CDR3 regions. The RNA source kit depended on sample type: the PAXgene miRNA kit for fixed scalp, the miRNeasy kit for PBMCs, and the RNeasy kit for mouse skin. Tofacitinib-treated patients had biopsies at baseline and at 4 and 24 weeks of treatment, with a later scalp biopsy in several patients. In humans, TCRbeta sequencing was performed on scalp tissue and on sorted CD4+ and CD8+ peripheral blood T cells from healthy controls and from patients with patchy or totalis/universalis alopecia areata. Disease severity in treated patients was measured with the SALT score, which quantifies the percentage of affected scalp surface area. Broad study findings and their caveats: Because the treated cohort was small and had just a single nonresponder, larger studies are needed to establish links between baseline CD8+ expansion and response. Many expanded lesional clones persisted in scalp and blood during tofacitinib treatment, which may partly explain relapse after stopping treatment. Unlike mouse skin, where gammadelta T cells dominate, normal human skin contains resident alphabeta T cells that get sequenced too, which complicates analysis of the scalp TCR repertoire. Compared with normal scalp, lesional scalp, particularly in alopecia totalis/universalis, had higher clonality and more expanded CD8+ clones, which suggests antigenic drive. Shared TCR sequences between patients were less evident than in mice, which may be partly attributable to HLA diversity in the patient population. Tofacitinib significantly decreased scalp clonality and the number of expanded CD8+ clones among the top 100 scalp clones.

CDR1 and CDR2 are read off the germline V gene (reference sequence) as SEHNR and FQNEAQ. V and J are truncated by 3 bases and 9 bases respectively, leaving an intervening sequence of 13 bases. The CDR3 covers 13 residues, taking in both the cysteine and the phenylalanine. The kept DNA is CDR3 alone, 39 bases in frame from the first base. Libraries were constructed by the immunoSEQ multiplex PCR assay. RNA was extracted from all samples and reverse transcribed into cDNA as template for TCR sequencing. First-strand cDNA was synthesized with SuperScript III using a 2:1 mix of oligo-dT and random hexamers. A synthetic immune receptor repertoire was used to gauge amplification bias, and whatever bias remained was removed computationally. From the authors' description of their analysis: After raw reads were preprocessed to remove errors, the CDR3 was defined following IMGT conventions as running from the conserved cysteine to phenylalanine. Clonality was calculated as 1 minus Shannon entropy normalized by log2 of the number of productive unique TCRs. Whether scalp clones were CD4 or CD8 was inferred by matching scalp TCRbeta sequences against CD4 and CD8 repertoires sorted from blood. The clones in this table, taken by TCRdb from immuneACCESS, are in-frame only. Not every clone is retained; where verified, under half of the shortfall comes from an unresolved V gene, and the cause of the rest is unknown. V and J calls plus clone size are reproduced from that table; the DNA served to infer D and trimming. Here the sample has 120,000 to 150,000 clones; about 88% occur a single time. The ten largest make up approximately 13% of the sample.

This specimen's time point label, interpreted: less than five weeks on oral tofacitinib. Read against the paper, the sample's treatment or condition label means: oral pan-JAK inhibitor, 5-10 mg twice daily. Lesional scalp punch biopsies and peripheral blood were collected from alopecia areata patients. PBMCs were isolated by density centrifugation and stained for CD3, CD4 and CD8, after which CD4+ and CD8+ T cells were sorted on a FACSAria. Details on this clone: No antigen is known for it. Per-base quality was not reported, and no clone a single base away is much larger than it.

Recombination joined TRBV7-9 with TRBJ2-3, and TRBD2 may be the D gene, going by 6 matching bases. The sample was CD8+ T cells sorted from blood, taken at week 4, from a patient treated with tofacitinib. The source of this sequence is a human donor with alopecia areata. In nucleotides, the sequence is TGTGCCAGCAGCTTCCTCGGAGGGGAGACGCAGTATTTT. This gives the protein CASSFLGGETQYF.